The following is a T cell receptor (beta chain) sequence with its context. How the authors handled the data: Amplification with reference gene primers provided the estimates of nucleated cell counts. Here immunoSEQ multiplex PCR was the method, and the copy in TCRdb shows in-frame clones only, minus some. D and trimming come from the DNA, and the V and J calls and clone size come from that table. The sample lists under 200,000 clones; roughly 80% were seen once. The sample comes from a study of blood T cell repertoires in COVID-19. Across the study: The study drew acute and convalescent COVID-19 samples from the United States, Italy and Spain. Nucleic acid was either cDNA or gDNA, and it came from T cells, B-cell-depleted T cells, or PBMCs.

The sample taken for sequencing was peripheral blood. The TCR sequence derives from a man between 60 and 75 years old with acute or convalescent COVID-19.

The CDR3 region is CASSQSLDRARSPLHF. CDR3 DNA sequence: TGTGCCAGCAGCCAATCCCTCGACAGGGCGAGGTCACCCCTCCACTTT. The chain combines TRBV16 with TRBJ1-6; TRBD1 matches at 7 bases. V lost 0 bases and J lost 10; bases outside the gene matches: 9. Per germline, CDR1 KGHSY and CDR2 FQNENV. The CDR3 is 16 amino acids. Looking up the rest from reference TRBV16 and TRBJ1-6 gives the full variable domain: GEEVAQTPKHLVRGEGQKAKLYCAPIKGHSYVFWYQQVLKNEFKFLISFQNENVFDETGMPKERFSAKCLPNSPCSLEIQATKLEDSAVYFCASSQSLDRARSPLHFGNGTRLTVT.